Listed here are 21 T cell receptor beta chains from one sample, sequenced in a study of blood T cell repertoires in COVID-19. Sequenced by immunoSEQ multiplex PCR; TCRdb stores in-frame clones only, minus some. The table has approximately 300,000 clones, less than 85% seen once. Sequences were obtained from PBMCs or T cells enriched from blood (not recorded which). The receptors originated from a woman aged 30 to 39 who had been exposed to COVID-19.

J is TRBJ2-3 and V is TRBV19; maybe TRBD1 (6 bases). CDR3 length: 13 amino acids. Germline V gives CDR1 LNHDA, CDR2 SQIVND (reference sequence). Trimming stripped 5 bases from V and 3 bases from J, with 9 bases between. The CDR3 DNA reads TGTGCCAGTAGTCCTGGACAGACAGATACGCAGTATTTT. The encoded protein is CASSPGQTDTQYF.

The chain joins TRBV19 to TRBJ1-1, with a weak D call TRBD1 (5 bases). With 5 bases removed from V and 0 bases from J, the gap between germline ends came to 13 bases. Germline V CDR1 and CDR2: LNHDA, SQIVND (reference sequence). The CDR3 has 15 residues. In DNA, the CDR3 is TGTGCCAGTAGTGTCCCCCAGGGAATGAACACTGAAGCTTTCTTT. It is translated as CASSVPQGMNTEAFF.

The chain recombines TRBV12-2 with TRBJ1-3; the table's D call, TRBD1, was not checked against the DNA. TRBV12-2 is labeled a pseudogene. The CDR3 loop spans 15 amino acids. CDR3 region: CASRSHSPTGNTIYF. Here the CDR3 DNA reads TGTGCAAGTCGCTCACACAGTCCTACTGGAAACACCATATATTTT.

The V call is TRBV3-1 (or the pseudogene TRBV3-2), the J call TRBJ1-5; 7 bases align to TRBD1. Germline V CDR1 and CDR2: LGHDT, YNNKEL (reference sequence). J gave up 4 bases and V 4 bases, and 7 bases lay outside the gene matches. CDR3 length: 15 residues. The CDR3 region is CASSRSRDSNQPQHF. CDR3 DNA sequence: TGTGCCAGCAGCCGGAGCCGGGACAGTAATCAGCCCCAGCATTTT.

The chain is built from TRBV27 and TRBJ2-5, with 9 bases matching TRBD1. The CDR3 spans 14 residues. Germline loops: CDR1 MNHEY, CDR2 SMNVEV (reference sequence). With V trimmed by 4 bases and J by 7 bases, 7 bases remained unmatched. This CDR3 reads CASSWGQGTLTQYF. In DNA, the CDR3 is TGTGCCAGCAGTTGGGGACAGGGTACTTTGACCCAGTACTTC.

The rearrangement links TRBV2 to TRBJ2-1; TRBD2 is a possible D gene (6 bases). V was cut by 8 bases and J by 8 bases, with 22 bases left in between. In germline, CDR1 is SNHLY, CDR2 FYNNEI. The CDR3 is 15 residues long. CDR3 amino acids: CASCPTTGGSYEQFF. The DNA for the CDR3 is TGTGCCAGCTGCCCGACTACCGGGGGATCGTATGAGCAGTTCTTC.

This rearrangement joins TRBV29-1 to TRBJ1-2; D is perhaps TRBD1 (5 bases). Germline V gene sequence: CDR1 SQVTM, CDR2 ANQGSEA. There are 12 residues in the CDR3. CDR3 nucleotides: TGCGCTGAATCTCAGGGCAACTATGGCTACACCTTC. Protein: CAESQGNYGYTF.

V is TRBV2 and J is TRBJ2-2; tentatively, D is TRBD2 (6 bases). This CDR3 contains 17 residues. The V and J ends lost 0 bases and 14 bases respectively, with 25 bases between them. Germline values: CDR1 SNHLY, CDR2 FYNNEI. CDR3 nucleotides: TGTGCCAGCAGTGAAGCGCTTCGGGGGAGCCTCGGCCCTGCTCTGTTTTTT. Translated: CASSEALRGSLGPALFF.

A note on this clone: The junction shows a germline mismatch at one end, possibly a read error. The CDR3 nucleotides are TGTGCTAGCAGCCAGCTAGCGGGGGGGCAGGAGACCCAGTACTTC. It encodes CASSQLAGGQETQYF. The rearrangement uses TRBV7-7 and TRBJ2-5; 12 bases match TRBD2. Per the germline V gene, CDR1 is SSHAT and CDR2 is FNYEAQ (reference sequence). This CDR3 is built from 15 residues.

This chain connects TRBV16 to TRBJ2-7; weak D call: TRBD1 (5 bases). The CDR3 has 16 residues. The germline gives CDR1 KGHSY, CDR2 FQNENV. V was trimmed by 0 bases and J by 0 bases, leaving 12 bases between them. The CDR3 DNA is TGTGCCAGCAGCCAATCGCCAGGGAAGACCTCCTACGAGCAGTACTTC. Translating it yields CASSQSPGKTSYEQYF.

V gene TRBV19 combines with J gene TRBJ1-1, with 7 bases lining up with TRBD1. The V segment lost 2 bases and the J segment 3 bases; nucleotides outside the gene matches: 9. This CDR3 region has 16 residues. CDR1 and CDR2 from the germline V gene are LNHDA and SQIVND (reference sequence). The CDR3 loop is CASSIPGTVQDTEAFF. CDR3 coding DNA: TGTGCCAGTAGTATACCTGGGACAGTCCAAGACACTGAAGCTTTCTTT.

CDR3 DNA: TGTGCCAGCTCACCCCCCGGGGGGGCGGTTTATGGCTACACCTTC. Translation gives CASSPPGGAVYGYTF. The rearrangement uses TRBV18 and TRBJ1-2; D is possibly TRBD1 (6 bases). V shed 3 bases and J shed 5 bases, with 16 bases lying between them. Germline V gives CDR1 KGHSH, CDR2 LQKENI. The CDR3 sequence is 15 residues long.

As DNA, the CDR3 is TGTGCCAGCAGCTTAGGAGGGGGAATAGTTAATGAAAAACTGTTTTTT. Amino acid sequence: CASSLGGGIVNEKLFF. The chain uses TRBV7-8 and TRBJ1-4; a possible D gene is TRBD1 (6 bases). The CDR3 spans 16 residues. The germline V gene has CDR1 SGHVS and CDR2 FQNEAQ. V lost 1 base, J lost 4 bases, and 13 bases lay in between.

On this clone itself: Other nucleotide sequences in the sample specify the same CDR3. For the CDR3, the DNA is TGCAGTGCTCCTCTTGGAAACACCATATATTTT. This translates into CSAPLGNTIYF. The chain joins TRBV20-1 to TRBJ1-3; D uncertain. Germline loops: CDR1 DFQATT, CDR2 SNEGSKA (reference sequence). CDR3 size: 11 residues. Trimming removed 5 bases at V and 3 bases at J, with 5 bases between.

This clone has a handful of counts. The rearrangement links TRBV28 to TRBJ1-2, with 7 bases identical to TRBD1. CDR3 size: 15 residues. CDR1 is MDHEN and CDR2 is SYDVKM in the germline V gene. V was pared by 5 bases and J by 0 bases, with 6 bases of the junction left unmatched. The CDR3 sequence is CASSTGQLTNYGYTF. The CDR3 DNA reads TGTGCCAGCAGTACGGGACAGCTTACTAACTATGGCTACACCTTC.

This clone has more than one count but fewer than ten. V usage is TRBV21-1 and J usage is TRBJ2-1; the table's D call TRBD1 went unverified against the DNA. TRBV21-1 is tagged as a pseudogene. This CDR3 is built from 17 residues. For the CDR3, the DNA is TGTGCCAGCAGCTCTTACCGGGACAGGGATTCAAACAATGAGCAGTTCTTC. This sequence encodes CASSSYRDRDSNNEQFF.

To note about this clone: Since no conserved phenylalanine or tryptophan closes the CDR3, a read error is the likely cause. No DNA is shown, since the ends of the CDR3 on it are uncertain; the CDR3 is the one TCRdb lists. The chain employs TRBV12-3 or TRBV12-4 and TRBJ1-2. The CDR3 region is 10 residues in length, termini included. CDR3: CASSLLRLVL.

This clone was counted a few times. The genes are TRBV24-1 and TRBJ1-2; D is possibly TRBD1 (5 bases). Per germline, CDR1 KGHDR and CDR2 SFDVKD. CDR3 length equals 14 residues. Trimming stripped 2 bases from V and 1 base from J, with 7 bases between. The CDR3: CATSDSTDNYGYTF. The CDR3, as DNA: TGTGCCACCAGTGATTCGACAGATAACTATGGCTACACCTTC.

The chain uses TRBV5-1 and TRBJ2-6, with 7 bases matching TRBD1. J was trimmed by 9 bases and V by 8 bases; bases with no gene match: 11. In germline, CDR1 is SGHRS, CDR2 YFSETQ. The CDR3 runs to 14 residues. This CDR3 reads CASTTRQGGNVLTF. For the CDR3, the DNA is TGCGCCAGTACTACCAGACAGGGTGGCAACGTCCTGACTTTC.

The chain carries TRBV7-3 and TRBJ2-1, with 15 bases that match TRBD2. The length of the CDR3 is 16 residues. Germline V CDR1 and CDR2: SGHTA, FQGTGA. V shed 2 bases and J 7 bases; nucleotides not matched to a gene: 3. The CDR3 reads CASSLSGLAGGNEQFF. Here the CDR3 DNA reads TGTGCCAGCAGCTTATCGGGACTAGCGGGAGGTAATGAGCAGTTCTTC.

The chain uses TRBV6-5 and TRBJ1-2, with a tentative D call TRBD1 (5 bases). Germline lookup yields CDR1 MNHEY and CDR2 SVGAGI. Trimming removed 0 bases at V and 4 bases at J, with 9 bases between. The CDR3 length is 14 residues. The CDR3: CASSYSPGGYGYTF. CDR3 bases: TGTGCCAGCAGTTACTCCCCGGGGGGCTATGGCTACACCTTC.